This T cell receptor (beta chain) came from a study of blood T cell repertoires in COVID-19. Study details: PBMCs, B-cell-depleted T cells, or T cells were the source of the cDNA or gDNA that made up the material.

Libraries were prepared by immunoSEQ multiplex PCR; TCRdb keeps only in-frame clonotypes and omits some of them. Here the sample spans a few hundred thousand clones, roughly 80% being singletons. The CDR3 covers 15 residues. Germline CDR1 SGHTA, CDR2 FQGNSA. Trimming at V came to 0 bases and at J to 4 bases, leaving 3 bases not matched to a gene. The chain recombines TRBV7-2 with TRBJ2-3, with 8 bases lining up with TRBD1. Sequences were obtained from peripheral blood. The sequence came from a woman in her 30s who had recovered from COVID-19. CDR3: CASSLATGEADTQYF. The CDR3 DNA reads TGTGCCAGCAGCTTAGCGACAGGGGAGGCAGATACGCAGTATTTT. Supplemented by reference TRBV7-2 and TRBJ2-3, the full variable domain reads GAGVSQSPSNKVTEKGKDVELRCDPISGHTALYWYRQSLGQGLEFLIYFQGNSAPDKSGLPSDRFSAERTGGSVSTLTIQRTQQEDSAVYLCASSLATGEADTQYFGPGTRLTVL.